Given below is one T cell receptor beta chain in context. Trimming shortened V by 2 bases and J by 10 bases, and 8 bases separated the two germline ends. The germline CDR1 and CDR2 sequences are GTSNPN and SVGIG (reference sequence). The CDR3 spans 10 residues. The data were taken from a study of blood T cell repertoires in COVID-19. For the study at large: Some COVID-19 samples were acute and others convalescent; all came from the United States, Italy and Spain.

Libraries were prepared by immunoSEQ multiplex PCR; TCRdb keeps only in-frame clonotypes and omits some of them. Of around 330,000 clones in the sample, 88% were seen once. J is TRBJ1-2 and V is TRBV30; D perhaps matches TRBD1 (6 bases). This receptor was obtained from a woman aged 30 to 39 with COVID-19, enrolled during active disease. The sequenced material came from peripheral blood. The CDR3 sequence is CAWSRGAYTF. The DNA for the CDR3 is TGTGCCTGGAGTCGGGGGGCCTACACCTTC.